This T cell receptor beta chain is drawn from a study of blood T cell repertoires in COVID-19. Whole-study context: COVID-19 samples collected from the United States, Italy and Spain covered acute and convalescent phases. The analysed material was cDNA or gDNA that came from T cells, B-cell-depleted T cells, or PBMCs.

As processed by the authors: Nucleated cell counts were estimated from reference gene primer amplification. Data came from immunoSEQ multiplex PCR; TCRdb stores just in-frame clones and leaves some out. D and trimming come from the DNA, and the V and J calls and clone size come from that table. The repertoire includes around 170,000 clones, about 88% of them detected once, and around 0.5% sits in the top ten. In Seattle, patients joined the study during active infection and were tracked longitudinally. CDR3 length: 13 residues. Between the trimmed V and J ends, which lost 8 bases and 4 bases, there was a span of 14 bases. Per germline, CDR1 MDHEN and CDR2 SYDVKM.

Source material: peripheral blood. This receptor was obtained from a man in his 60s with COVID-19, enrolled during active disease. This rearrangement joins TRBV28 to TRBJ1-2, with no clear D. DNA for the CDR3: TGTGCCAGCGAGTCCCTCTCTTTCTATGGCTACACCTTC. Translation: CASESLSFYGYTF.